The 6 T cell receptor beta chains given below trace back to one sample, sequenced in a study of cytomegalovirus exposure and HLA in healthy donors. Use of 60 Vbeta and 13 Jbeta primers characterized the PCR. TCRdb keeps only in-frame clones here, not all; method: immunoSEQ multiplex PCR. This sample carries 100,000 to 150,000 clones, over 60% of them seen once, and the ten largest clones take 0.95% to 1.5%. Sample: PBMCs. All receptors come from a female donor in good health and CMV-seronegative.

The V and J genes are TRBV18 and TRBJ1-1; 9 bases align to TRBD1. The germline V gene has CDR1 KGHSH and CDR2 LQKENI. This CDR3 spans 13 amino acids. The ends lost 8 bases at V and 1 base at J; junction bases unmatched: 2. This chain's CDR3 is CASAQGANTEAFF. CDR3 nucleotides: TGTGCCAGCGCACAGGGGGCGAACACTGAAGCTTTCTTT. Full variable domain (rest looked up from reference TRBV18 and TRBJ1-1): NAGVMQNPRHLVRRRGQEARLRCSPMKGHSHVYWYRQLPEEGLKFMVYLQKENIIDESGMPKERFSAEFPKEGPSILRIQQVVRGDSAAYFCASAQGANTEAFFGQGTRLTVV.

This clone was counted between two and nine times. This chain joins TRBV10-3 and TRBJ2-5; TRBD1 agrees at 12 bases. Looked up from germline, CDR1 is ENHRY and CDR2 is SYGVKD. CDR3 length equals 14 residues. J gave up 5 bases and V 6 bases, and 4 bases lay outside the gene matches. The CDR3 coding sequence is TGTGCCATCAGGGGACAGGGGGCAGGCGAGACCCAGTACTTC. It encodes CAIRGQGAGETQYF.

The CDR3 is CASSLPTGLGTQYF. The CDR3 bases are TGTGCCAGCAGCCTCCCGACAGGGTTGGGTACGCAGTATTTT. The chain recombines TRBV7-6 with TRBJ2-3; 7 bases line up with TRBD1. V dropped 5 bases and J dropped 8; count of bases not matched to a gene: 10. The length of the CDR3 is 14 residues. Germline V CDR1 and CDR2: SGHVS, FNYEAQ.

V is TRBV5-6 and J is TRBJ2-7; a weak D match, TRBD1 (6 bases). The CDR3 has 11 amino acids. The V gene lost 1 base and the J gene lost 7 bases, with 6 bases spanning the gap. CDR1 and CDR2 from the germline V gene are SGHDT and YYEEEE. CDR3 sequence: CASSLRGEQYF. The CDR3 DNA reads TGTGCCAGCAGCTTGAGGGGGGAGCAGTACTTC.

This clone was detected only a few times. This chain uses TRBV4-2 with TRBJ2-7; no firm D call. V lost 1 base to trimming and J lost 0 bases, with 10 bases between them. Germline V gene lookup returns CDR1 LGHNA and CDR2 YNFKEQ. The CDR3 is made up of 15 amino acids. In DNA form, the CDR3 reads TGTGCCAGCAGCCAAGGCGGCGCTAGCTCCTACGAGCAGTACTTC. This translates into CASSQGGASSYEQYF.

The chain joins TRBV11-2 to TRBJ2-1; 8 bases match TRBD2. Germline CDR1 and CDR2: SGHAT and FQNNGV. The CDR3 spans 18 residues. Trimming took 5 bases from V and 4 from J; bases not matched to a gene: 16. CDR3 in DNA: TGTGCCAGCAGCCGGGCGGTCGGTGGACTAGCAACGTACAATGAGCAGTTCTTC. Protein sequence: CASSRAVGGLATYNEQFF.